Given below is one T cell receptor beta chain in context. This sample was taken from a study of blood T cell repertoires in COVID-19. Study at large: Collection of acute and convalescent COVID-19 samples took place in the United States, Italy and Spain. Nucleic acid was either cDNA or gDNA, and it came from T cells, B-cell-depleted T cells, or PBMCs.

As handled by the study authors: It was from reference gene primer amplification that nucleated cell counts were estimated. Some clones are missing from TCRdb's copy, which holds only in-frame ones; the method was immunoSEQ multiplex PCR. V and J calls and clone size follow that table, whereas D and trimming were derived from the DNA. This sample has 65,000 to 85,000 clones, with around 91% found just once. Germline V gene sequence: CDR1 GTSNPN, CDR2 SVGIG (reference sequence). This CDR3 contains 15 residues. J gave up 4 bases and V 3 bases, and 7 bases lay outside the gene matches. This clonotype was obtained from a human donor in a cohort sampled during active COVID-19. Material: peripheral blood. The chain is built from TRBV30 and TRBJ2-3; TRBD2 matches at 10 bases. CDR3 sequence reads: CAWRWGLAGADTQYF. CDR3 DNA sequence: TGTGCCTGGAGATGGGGGCTAGCGGGGGCAGATACGCAGTATTTT.